This T cell receptor beta chain comes out of a study of cytomegalovirus exposure and HLA in healthy donors. About the study: The 120 validation repertoires, a later analysis reported, used the same platform as the roughly 730 repertoires from the first cohort.

Study-wide results and limits: Using the classifier, cytomegalovirus status was reportedly diagnosed with high specificity and sensitivity. The study designated 150 or so TCR beta chains cytomegalovirus-associated.

Concerning this clone itself: As yet, its antigen is unknown.

CDR1 and CDR2 from the germline V gene are MNHEY and SVGAGI. V shed 5 bases and J shed 0 bases, with 7 bases lying between them. The CDR3 spans 13 residues. Profiling relied on immunoSEQ multiplex PCR, and the TCRdb table lists in-frame clones only, not all of them. The sample includes about 67,000 clones, around 94% of them seen just once. The TCR comes from a woman in her late teens or twenties in good health and CMV-seronegative. The specimen was PBMCs. The chain is built from TRBV6-5 and TRBJ1-1, with D perhaps TRBD1 (5 bases). CDR3 amino acids: CASSAGVNTEAFF. The CDR3 nucleotides are TGTGCCAGCAGTGCGGGGGTGAACACTGAAGCTTTCTTT.